These 8 T cell receptor beta chains originate from one sample sequenced in a study of cytomegalovirus exposure and HLA in healthy donors. Using immunoSEQ multiplex PCR, the repertoire was profiled, and TCRdb retains in-frame clones only, with some absent. The table includes approximately 120,000 clones, 89% detected once. The material sequenced was PBMCs. The source of these receptors is a woman in her late teens or twenties in good health and CMV-seronegative.

The chain has TRBV19 and TRBJ1-1; D unclear. Germline lookup yields CDR1 LNHDA and CDR2 SQIVND (reference sequence). The V and J ends lost 3 bases and 4 bases respectively, with 21 bases between them. The CDR3 runs 17 residues. CDR3 region: CASSILREWHGGTEAFF. DNA for the CDR3: TGTGCCAGTAGTATTTTAAGAGAGTGGCATGGAGGCACTGAAGCTTTCTTT.

The J gene is TRBJ2-5, the V gene TRBV4-1, with 9 bases lining up with TRBD2. This CDR3 is built from 16 residues. Germline-derived CDR1 and CDR2 are MGHRA and YSYEKL. Losses at the gene ends were 0 bases for V and 2 bases for J; bases not matched to a gene: 4. CDR3: CASSQEGLAGQETQYF. Here the CDR3 DNA reads TGCGCCAGCAGCCAAGAAGGGCTAGCGGGGCAAGAGACCCAGTACTTC.

This clone was picked up one time. J is TRBJ2-7 and V is TRBV5-6; weak D call: TRBD1 (5 bases). Deletions cut 3 bases from V and 3 bases from J, with 19 bases between. The CDR3 is 16 residues long. CDR1 and CDR2 (germline): SGHDT, YYEEEE. In DNA form, the CDR3 reads TGTGCCAGCAGCTCGCGAATAGGGTACAGGAACTACGAGCAGTACTTC. As protein: CASSSRIGYRNYEQYF.

This clone was seen more than once but under ten times. The chain recombines TRBV10-1 with TRBJ1-5; D may be TRBD1 (5 bases). CDR1 and CDR2 from the germline V gene are WNHNN and SYGVQD (reference sequence). The CDR3 extends over 13 amino acids. Trimming removed 6 bases at V and 7 bases at J, with 13 bases between. The CDR3 nucleotides are TGCGCCAGCAGCCCAGACAGTGGCCAGCCCCAGCATTTT. Encoded protein: CASSPDSGQPQHF.

The chain recombines TRBV11-2 with TRBJ2-1; D is possibly TRBD2 (5 bases). CDR1 is SGHAT and CDR2 is FQNNGV in the germline V gene. Trimming pared 1 base from V and 4 bases from J, leaving 8 bases between. This CDR3 comprises 14 residues. Here the CDR3 DNA reads TGTGCCAGCAGCTTAGTCGGAGGTTACAATGAGCAGTTCTTC. This gives the protein CASSLVGGYNEQFF.

This chain connects TRBV7-7 to TRBJ2-7; 7 bases align to TRBD1. J gave up 6 bases and V 9 bases, and 11 bases lay outside the gene matches. The CDR3 is made up of 13 amino acids. CDR1 and CDR2 (germline): SSHAT, FNYEAQ (reference sequence). The CDR3 DNA follows: TGTGCCAGTGGACTCGACAGGGAAACCGAGCAGTACTTC. It yields the protein CASGLDRETEQYF.

The J gene is TRBJ1-1, the V gene TRBV4-1; 8 bases are shared with TRBD1. In germline, CDR1 is MGHRA, CDR2 YSYEKL. V lost 0 bases and J lost 5; bases outside the gene matches: 17. The CDR3 contains 19 residues. The CDR3 protein is CASSQEFKAGGWFWTEAFF. The CDR3 coding sequence is TGCGCCAGCAGCCAAGAGTTTAAGGCAGGGGGCTGGTTTTGGACTGAAGCTTTCTTT.

This sequence joins TRBV7-6 and TRBJ2-3; 12 bases agree with TRBD2. The CDR3 contains 18 residues. From germline, CDR1 is SGHVS and CDR2 FNYEAQ. Trimming at V came to 3 bases and at J to 5 bases, leaving 12 bases not matched to a gene. In DNA form, the CDR3 reads TGTGCCAGCAGCTTCCTCCCACACCGACTAGCGGGAGAAGATACGCAGTATTTT. It yields the protein CASSFLPHRLAGEDTQYF.